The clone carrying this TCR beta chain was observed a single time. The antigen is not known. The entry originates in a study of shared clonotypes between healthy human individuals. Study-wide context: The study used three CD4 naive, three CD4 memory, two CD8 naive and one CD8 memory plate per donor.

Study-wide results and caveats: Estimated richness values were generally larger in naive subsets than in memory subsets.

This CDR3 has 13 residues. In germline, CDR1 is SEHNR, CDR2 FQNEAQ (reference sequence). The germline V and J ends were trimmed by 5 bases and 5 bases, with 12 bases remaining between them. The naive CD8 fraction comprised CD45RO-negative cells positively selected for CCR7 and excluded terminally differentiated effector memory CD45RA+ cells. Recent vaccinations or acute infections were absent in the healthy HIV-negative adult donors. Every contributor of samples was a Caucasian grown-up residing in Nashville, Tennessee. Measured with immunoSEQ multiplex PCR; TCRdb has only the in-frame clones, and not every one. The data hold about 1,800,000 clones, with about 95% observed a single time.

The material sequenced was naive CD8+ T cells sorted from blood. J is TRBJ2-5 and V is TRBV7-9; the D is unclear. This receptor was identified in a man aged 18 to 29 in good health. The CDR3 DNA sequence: TGTGCCAGCAGCCCCCCCATTATTGAGACCCAGTACTTC. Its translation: CASSPPIIETQYF.